These T cell receptor beta chains were read from a single sample in a study of cytomegalovirus exposure and HLA in healthy donors. Clones were read by immunoSEQ multiplex PCR, and TCRdb kept only the in-frame ones, dropping some. The sample yields approximately 59,000 clones, over 90% seen once. Sequenced material: PBMCs. The receptors originated from a man younger than 35 in good health and CMV-seropositive. Both conserved end residues are part of each CDR3. D genes are given only for firm matches.

TRBJ1-4 | 17 | TRBD1 | TRBV28 | CASRRITGAILNEKLFF | TGTGCCAGCAGAAGAATTACAGGGGCGATCCTTAATGAAAAACTGTTTTTT
TRBJ2-3 | 19 | TRBD2 | TRBV29-1 | CSVERGGRTSGKSTDTQYF | TGCAGCGTTGAAAGAGGGGGGAGGACTAGCGGGAAATCAACAGATACGCAGTATTTT
TRBJ1-2 | 13 | . | TRBV10-2 | CASRLGQNYGYTF | TGCGCCAGCAGGTTGGGGCAGAACTATGGCTACACCTTC
TRBJ1-4 | 17 | TRBD1 | TRBV7-9 | CASSPGQGPATNEKLFF | TGTGCCAGCAGCCCCGGACAGGGCCCTGCAACTAATGAAAAACTGTTTTTT
TRBJ2-2 | 13 | . | TRBV7-2 | CASSPKNTGELFF | TGTGCCAGCAGCCCTAAGAACACCGGGGAGCTGTTTTTT
TRBJ2-1 | 19 | . | TRBV18 | CASSPKRTPANGAYNEQFF | TGTGCCAGCTCACCAAAAAGGACTCCCGCAAATGGCGCCTACAATGAGCAGTTCTTC
TRBJ1-1 | 13 | TRBD1 | TRBV7-9 | CASTRTGATEAFF | TGTGCCAGCACCCGGACAGGAGCCACTGAAGCTTTCTTT
TRBJ1-5 | 15 | . | TRBV4-2 | CASSQESGKGQPQHF | TGTGCCAGCAGCCAAGAATCGGGGAAAGGACAGCCCCAGCATTTT
TRBJ2-7 | 14 | TRBD2 | TRBV6-5 | CASSYVGREGEQYF | TGTGCCAGCAGTTACGTCGGCAGGGAGGGGGAGCAGTACTTC
TRBJ1-3 | 17 | . | TRBV18 | CASSPPTGTSSGNTIYF | TGTGCCAGCTCACCACCTACAGGGACGAGCTCTGGAAACACCATATATTTT
TRBJ2-3 | 15 | TRBD2 | TRBV5-1 | CASSLEREATDTQYF | TGCGCCAGCAGCTTGGAGCGGGAGGCGACAGATACGCAGTATTTT
TRBJ2-1 | 13 | . | TRBV14 | CASSQDFSRGVIF | TGTGCCAGCAGCCAAGACTTTTCCCGGGGAGTAATCTTC
TRBJ2-3 | 16 | TRBD2 | TRBV28 | CASSTPGLAATDTQYF | TGTGCCAGCAGTACCCCGGGACTAGCGGCCACAGATACGCAGTATTTT
TRBJ2-3 | 14 | TRBD2 | TRBV30 | CAWSGGGGRYTQYF | TGTGCCTGGTCCGGGGGGGGAGGGCGATATACGCAGTATTTT
TRBJ2-1 | 17 | TRBD2 | TRBV28 | CASSLLTSASSYNEQFF | TGTGCCAGCAGTTTACTGACTAGCGCGAGCTCCTACAATGAGCAGTTCTTC
TRBJ2-7 | 12 | . | TRBV4-2 | CASSPMGDEQYF | TGTGCCAGCAGCCCGATGGGAGACGAGCAGTACTTC
TRBJ2-5 | 15 | . | TRBV28 | CASSLAGPFGETQYF | TGTGCCAGCAGTTTAGCGGGGCCGTTTGGGGAGACCCAGTACTTC
TRBJ1-1 | 15 | . | TRBV19 | CASSSPQQGSTEAFF | TGTGCCAGTAGTAGCCCCCAGCAGGGGAGCACTGAAGCTTTCTTT
TRBJ2-7 | 16 | TRBD2 | TRBV7-2 | CASSLVTGTSSYEQYF | TGTGCCAGCAGCTTAGTGACCGGGACTAGCTCCTACGAGCAGTACTTC
TRBJ2-1 | 14 | TRBD2 | TRBV6-1 | CASKLAGVGNEQFF | TGTGCCAGCAAGTTAGCGGGAGTAGGAAATGAGCAGTTCTTC
TRBJ2-1 | 11 | . | TRBV18 | CASPDGNEQFF | TGTGCCAGCCCCGACGGGAATGAGCAGTTCTTC
TRBJ2-3 | 15 | TRBD2 | TRBV2 | CASRNSGIVTDTQYF | TGTGCCAGCAGGAATAGCGGGATCGTAACAGATACGCAGTATTTT
TRBJ2-2 | 15 | TRBD1 | TRBV18 | CASSPQGASTGELFF | TGTGCCAGCTCACCACAGGGGGCGAGTACCGGGGAGCTGTTTTTT
TRBJ2-1 | 18 | TRBD2 | TRBV19 | CASSPSPGLAGKYNEQFF | TGTGCCAGTAGTCCATCGCCCGGGCTAGCGGGCAAGTACAATGAGCAGTTCTTC
TRBJ1-5 | 12 | . | TRBV28 | CAIAGPNQPQHF | TGTGCCATCGCAGGGCCCAATCAGCCCCAGCATTTT
TRBJ1-1 | 15 | TRBD1 | TRBV5-1 | CASSSGQGGYTEAFF | TGCGCCAGCAGCTCCGGACAGGGGGGGTACACTGAAGCTTTCTTT